This T cell receptor (beta chain) was identified in a study of liver allograft versus peripheral blood T cells. Study at large: Repertoires from peripheral blood of liver transplant recipients were compared with those inside their transplanted livers.

The CDR3 contains 13 residues. Trimming shortened V by 4 bases and J by 0 bases, and 7 bases separated the two germline ends. The germline V gene encodes CDR1 GTSNPN and CDR2 SVGIG (reference sequence). TCRdb re-called the reads with MiXCR, one entry per CDR3 protein. This repertoire shows about 8,000 distinct CDR3 sequences, around 20% found once; its top ten account for 4% to 4.5%. The rearrangement uses TRBV30 and TRBJ2-1, with D unclear. This TCR was recovered from a human patient who had a liver transplant. Some of the T cells may derive from the graft donor. The CDR3 here is CAWNPSSYNEQFF. The CDR3 DNA sequence: TGTGCCTGGAACCCTAGCTCCTACAATGAGCAGTTCTTC.